This T cell receptor beta chain was captured in a study of shared clonotypes between healthy human individuals. General study points: Non-shared clonotypes were found to have lower generation probabilities than the clonotypes that were shared by all four of the sorted-subset donors.

V shed 5 bases and J shed 4 bases, with 9 bases lying between them. Germline-derived CDR1 and CDR2 are MNHNS and SASEGT. The CDR3 totals 13 residues. TCRdb's table, derived via immunoSEQ multiplex PCR, lists solely in-frame clones and lacks some. The table includes 2 million to 2.5 million clones, nearly 97% detected once. Points on this clone: No antigen is known for it.

V usage is TRBV6-1 and J usage is TRBJ1-5, with D hard to call. The source is a man aged 18 to 29 in good health. Sequencing input: naive CD4+ T cells sorted from blood. Indicated subset: CD45RA+ positively selected. CDR3 nucleotide sequence: TGTGCCAGCAGTTTAAGCCTGAATCAGCCCCAGCATTTT. The encoded protein is CASSLSLNQPQHF.